One sample yielded the 13 T cell receptor beta chains listed below, sequenced in a study of T cell responses to AZD1222 COVID-19 vaccine. Sequencing was performed with immunoSEQ multiplex PCR; in TCRdb, only in-frame clones are kept and a portion is missing. The sample gives 150,000 to 200,000 clones, about 90% of which show up once; about 1% is in the top ten. Material: peripheral blood, obtained 28 days after the second AZD1222 dose. The receptors derive from an adult who received the AZD1222 COVID-19 vaccine.

V gene TRBV15 combines with J gene TRBJ1-5; D gene unclear. Trimming stripped 2 bases from V and 4 bases from J, with 12 bases between. The CDR3 is 15 amino acids. Germline V lookup: CDR1 LNHNV, CDR2 YYDKDF (reference sequence). The CDR3 sequence is CATSRIRRVNQPQHF. Here the CDR3 DNA reads TGTGCCACCAGCAGAATTCGGCGGGTGAATCAGCCCCAGCATTTT.

DNA of the CDR3: TGTGCCAGCAGTTCTCGGCTAGGGGACTATGGCTACACCTTC. Its protein is CASSSRLGDYGYTF. V is TRBV27 and J is TRBJ1-2; a weak D match, TRBD1 (5 bases). Germline V gene lookup returns CDR1 MNHEY and CDR2 SMNVEV (reference sequence). The germline V and J ends were trimmed by 4 bases and 3 bases, with 12 bases remaining between them. CDR3 length equals 14 residues.

The chain is built from TRBV7-6 and TRBJ2-7; a weak D match, TRBD2 (5 bases). V dropped 4 bases and J dropped 2 bases, with 9 bases sitting between them. CDR1 and CDR2 from the germline V gene are SGHVS and FNYEAQ. CDR3 length: 13 amino acids. The CDR3 DNA sequence: TGTGCCAGCAGCTATCGGGGAACCTACGAGCAGTACTTC. It encodes CASSYRGTYEQYF.

A single count supports this clone. The J gene is TRBJ1-1, the V gene TRBV23-1; tentative D call: TRBD1 (6 bases). TRBV23-1 is flagged as an ORF with uncertain function. Trimming shortened V by 0 bases and J by 1 base, and 15 bases separated the two germline ends. The CDR3 is made up of 17 amino acids. The CDR3 DNA sequence: TGCGCCAGCAGTCAATCGCAAACAGGGCTGGCGAACACTGAAGCTTTCTTT. This encodes CASSQSQTGLANTEAFF.

CDR3 bases: TGTGCCAGCAGCTTAGACCAATACTATGGCTACACCTTC. Its protein product is CASSLDQYYGYTF. The rearrangement joins TRBV7-9 to TRBJ1-2; no clear D. The germline CDR1 and CDR2 sequences are SEHNR and FQNEAQ (reference sequence). V gave up 1 base and J gave up 3 bases, with 6 bases separating them. There are 13 residues in the CDR3.

The chain links TRBV2 to TRBJ2-2, with D maybe TRBD2 (6 bases). This CDR3 is 14 amino acids long. Germline CDR1 SNHLY, CDR2 FYNNEI. V was clipped by 7 bases and J by 0 bases, with 9 bases between them. CDR3 in DNA: TGTGCCAGCATCGGGACTTCGAACACCGGGGAGCTGTTTTTT. Translation gives CASIGTSNTGELFF.

The V and J genes are TRBV4-1 and TRBJ1-2; D is perhaps TRBD1 (5 bases). CDR1 is MGHRA and CDR2 is YSYEKL in the germline V gene. The V gene lost 0 bases and the J gene lost 4 bases, with 12 bases spanning the gap. The CDR3 runs to 15 residues. CDR3 bases: TGCGCCAGCAGCCAAGAGGTAGGGACGGTCTATGGCTACACCTTC. Protein: CASSQEVGTVYGYTF.

This clone was observed once. CDR3 loop: CASSVRGTEAFF. Written as DNA, the CDR3 is TGTGCCAGCAGTGTTAGGGGTACTGAAGCTTTCTTT. The V gene is TRBV2, the J gene TRBJ1-1; D perhaps matches TRBD1 (5 bases). The CDR3 is made up of 12 amino acids. CDR1 SNHLY and CDR2 FYNNEI come from the germline V gene. V lost 4 bases, J lost 5 bases, and 8 bases lay in between.

The chain links TRBV5-6 to TRBJ2-4; D may be TRBD1 or TRBD2 (5 bases each). Germline assignment: CDR1 SGHDT and CDR2 YYEEEE. V lost 3 bases to trimming and J lost 7 bases, with 14 bases between them. There are 14 residues in the CDR3. The CDR3 nucleotides are TGTGCCAGCAGCTCCGGGCCAGGGACCAACATTCAGTACTTC. It translates to CASSSGPGTNIQYF.

CDR3 in amino acids: CASSLLRNYGYTF. The CDR3 DNA reads as TGTGCCAGCAGTTTATTGAGGAACTATGGCTACACCTTC. V gene TRBV12-3 or TRBV12-4 combines with J gene TRBJ1-2; D call uncertain. Trimming stripped 2 bases from V and 2 bases from J, with 6 bases between. CDR3 length: 13 amino acids.

The chain recombines TRBV4-2 with TRBJ1-2; D gene uncertain. The CDR3 runs to 15 residues. CDR1 is LGHNA, CDR2 YNFKEQ, per germline. The ends were cut back, 0 bases at V and 4 bases at J, with 12 bases in the middle. This CDR3 is CASSQDSEAGYGYTF. CDR3 nucleotide sequence: TGTGCCAGCAGCCAAGATTCCGAGGCTGGCTATGGCTACACCTTC.

The CDR3 spells CASSSRDRDTGELFF. The DNA for the CDR3 is TGTGCCAGTAGTAGCCGGGACAGGGACACCGGGGAGCTGTTTTTT. The chain links TRBV19 to TRBJ2-2; TRBD1 matches 9 bases. Germline V gives CDR1 LNHDA, CDR2 SQIVND (reference sequence). This CDR3 comprises 15 residues. Trimming removed 4 bases from V and 3 bases from J; junction bases left unmatched: 3.

Details on this clone: Other DNA sequences in this specimen translate into the identical CDR3. The V gene is TRBV5-1, the J gene TRBJ1-3, with D uncertain. Germline CDR1 SGHRS, CDR2 YFSETQ. CDR3 length equals 14 residues. V lost 0 bases and J lost 1, with 5 bases in between. The CDR3 loop is CASSLVGSGNTIYF. CDR3 bases: TGCGCCAGCAGCTTGGTGGGTTCTGGAAACACCATATATTTT.